The text below deals with one TCR beta chain. Its specificity is unknown. Naive CD8 cells were CD45RO-negative, positively selected for CCR7, excluding terminally differentiated effector memory CD45RA+ cells. Sequenced by immunoSEQ multiplex PCR; TCRdb stores in-frame clones only, minus some. The sample lists about 2,100,000 clones, under 95% occurring once. This record belongs to a study of shared clonotypes between healthy human individuals. Study-wide findings and caveats: It was the non-shared clonotypes that had lower generation probabilities than clonotypes shared by all four donors. In a few donors, approximately 5% of naive CD4 clonotypes appeared in common.

The CDR3 is 13 residues long. From germline, CDR1 is SGHTS and CDR2 YDEGEE. V lost 3 bases to trimming and J lost 3 bases; unmatched junction nucleotides: 1. The sequence was obtained from a man aged 18-30 years in good health. Some clones in this sample may be carry-over from other donors' samples. The chain couples TRBV5-8 to TRBJ2-7; 9 bases fit TRBD1. Sequenced material: naive CD8+ T cells from PBMCs. The CDR3 spells CASSWGQGYEQYF. In DNA form, the CDR3 reads TGTGCCAGCAGCTGGGGACAGGGCTACGAGCAGTACTTC.